These 10 T cell receptor beta chains originate from one sample sequenced in a study of blood T cell repertoires in COVID-19. Sequencing used immunoSEQ multiplex PCR; TCRdb keeps in-frame clones, though not all of them. The sample holds a few hundred thousand clones, 80% to 90% seen once. The sequencing input was PBMCs or T cells enriched from blood (not recorded which). The receptors derive from a woman aged 45-59 years who had recovered from COVID-19.

This chain connects TRBV5-1 to TRBJ1-4; a possible D gene is TRBD1 (6 bases). Germline V gene sequence: CDR1 SGHRS, CDR2 YFSETQ. Trimming pared 0 bases from V and 0 bases from J, leaving 18 bases between. This CDR3 comprises 19 residues. The CDR3 loop reads CASSLGNLRGSSTNEKLFF. In DNA form, the CDR3 reads TGCGCCAGCAGCTTGGGGAACCTGAGGGGGAGTTCAACTAATGAAAAACTGTTTTTT. Based on the CDR3 plus reference TRBV5-1 and TRBJ1-4, the full variable domain is KAGVTQTPRYLIKTRGQQVTLSCSPISGHRSVSWYQQTPGQGLQFLFEYFSETQRNKGNFPGRFSGRQFSNSRSEMNVSTLELGDSALYLCASSLGNLRGSSTNEKLFFGSGTQLSVL.

The chain recombines TRBV19 with TRBJ2-2; unclear D gene. Germline V gene lookup returns CDR1 LNHDA and CDR2 SQIVND (reference sequence). The CDR3 is 16 residues long. The V and J ends lost 0 bases and 5 bases respectively, with 13 bases between them. The CDR3 DNA is TGTGCCAGTAGTATAGAGGCTTTTATTGTTACCGGGGAGCTGTTTTTT. Translated, it gives CASSIEAFIVTGELFF. The full variable domain, completed using reference TRBV19 and TRBJ2-2, is DGGITQSPKYLFRKEGQNVTLSCEQNLNHDAMYWYRQDPGQGLRLIYYSQIVNDFQKGDIAEGYSVSREKKESFPLTVTSAQKNPTAFYLCASSIEAFIVTGELFFGEGSRLTVL.

J is TRBJ2-3 and V is TRBV5-1; TRBD2 agrees at 9 bases. The germline CDR1 and CDR2 sequences are SGHRS and YFSETQ. After removal of 4 bases from V and 3 bases from J, the junction contained 6 bases not matched to a gene. The CDR3 has 15 residues. The CDR3: CASSHTGLATDTQYF. The CDR3 DNA follows: TGCGCCAGCAGCCATACGGGACTAGCAACAGATACGCAGTATTTT.

This clone was seen many times. V usage is TRBV7-2 and J usage is TRBJ1-5, with 7 bases that match TRBD1. Germline lookup yields CDR1 SGHTA and CDR2 FQGNSA. V lost 4 bases and J lost 4; bases outside the gene matches: 7. The CDR3 loop spans 15 amino acids. The CDR3 DNA sequence: TGTGCCAGCAGCTACTGGGACAGTCCTAATCAGCCCCAGCATTTT. Its protein product is CASSYWDSPNQPQHF.

The chain links TRBV6-2 or TRBV6-3 to TRBJ2-5; 7 nucleotides agree with TRBD2. Germline loops: CDR1 MNHEY, CDR2 SVGEGT. Trimming removed 5 bases from V and 5 bases from J; junction bases left unmatched: 11. The CDR3 is made up of 15 amino acids. The CDR3 bases are TGTGCCAGCAGTACCCAAGCGGGAACGTGGGAGACCCAGTACTTC. Translating gives CASSTQAGTWETQYF.

This clone occurred once. The genes are TRBV5-5 and TRBJ1-5; maybe TRBD1 (5 bases). The CDR3 sequence is 14 residues long. The ends were cut back, 5 bases at V and 0 bases at J, with 9 bases in the middle. Germline loops: CDR1 SGHKS, CDR2 YYEKEE (reference sequence). The CDR3 coding sequence is TGTGCCAGCAGGAAGGGGAATAGCAATCAGCCCCAGCATTTT. This encodes CASRKGNSNQPQHF.

This chain connects TRBV28 to TRBJ1-6; 8 bases align to TRBD1. Germline CDR1 and CDR2: MDHEN and SYDVKM. The ends lost 3 bases at V and 8 bases at J; junction bases unmatched: 12. CDR3 size: 17 residues. DNA for the CDR3: TGTGCCAGCAGTTTTTTACCCACCGACAGGGGTGATTCACCCCTCCACTTT. It translates to CASSFLPTDRGDSPLHF.

This sequence joins TRBV5-4 and TRBJ2-7, with 9 nucleotides matching TRBD2. The junction had 7 bases not matched to a gene; V was cut back by 4 bases and J by 2 bases. This CDR3 region has 15 residues. Looked up from germline, CDR1 is SGHNT and CDR2 is YYREEE (reference sequence). For the CDR3, the DNA is TGTGCCAGCAGCCTTAGCGGGAGTTTCCCCTACGAGCAGTACTTC. It specifies CASSLSGSFPYEQYF.

This rearrangement joins TRBV2 to TRBJ1-3; possibly TRBD1 for D (6 bases). The germline V and J ends were trimmed by 2 bases and 3 bases, with 17 bases remaining between them. The germline gives CDR1 SNHLY, CDR2 FYNNEI. The CDR3 contains 17 residues. The chain's CDR3 is CASSEKIGAGVGNTIYF. CDR3 in DNA: TGTGCCAGCAGTGAAAAGATTGGGGCAGGGGTTGGAAACACCATATATTTT.

The gene calls are TRBV11-1 and TRBJ2-4; the match to TRBD1 covers 8 bases. The CDR3 spans 13 residues. V gave up 2 bases and J gave up 7 bases; unmatched junction bases: 1. Germline CDR1 SGHAT, CDR2 FQDESV (reference sequence). The CDR3 reads CASSLQGANIQYF. In DNA, the CDR3 is TGTGCCAGCAGCTTACAGGGGGCGAACATTCAGTACTTC. Using reference TRBV11-1 and TRBJ2-4 for the parts outside the CDR3, the full variable domain is EAEVAQSPRYKITEKSQAVAFWCDPISGHATLYWYRQILGQGPELLVQFQDESVVDDSQLPKDRFSAERLKGVDSTLKIQPAELGDSAMYLCASSLQGANIQYFGAGTRLSVL.